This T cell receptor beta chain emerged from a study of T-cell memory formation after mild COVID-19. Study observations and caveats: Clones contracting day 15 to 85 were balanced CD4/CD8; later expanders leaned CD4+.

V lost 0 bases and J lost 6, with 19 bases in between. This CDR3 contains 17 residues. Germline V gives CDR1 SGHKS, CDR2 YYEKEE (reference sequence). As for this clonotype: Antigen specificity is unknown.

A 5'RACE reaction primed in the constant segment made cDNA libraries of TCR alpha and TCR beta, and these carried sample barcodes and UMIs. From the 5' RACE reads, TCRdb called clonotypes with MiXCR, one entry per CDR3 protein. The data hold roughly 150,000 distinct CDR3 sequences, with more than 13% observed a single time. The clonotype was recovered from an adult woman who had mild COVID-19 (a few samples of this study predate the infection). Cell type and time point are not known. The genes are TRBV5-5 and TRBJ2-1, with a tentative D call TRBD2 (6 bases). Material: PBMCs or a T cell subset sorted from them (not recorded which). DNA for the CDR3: TGTGCCAGCAGCTTGGGGTGGGTTACTAGCAGAGCCAATGAGCAGTTCTTC. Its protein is CASSLGWVTSRANEQFF. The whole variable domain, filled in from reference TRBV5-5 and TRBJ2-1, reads DAGVTQSPTHLIKTRGQQVTLRCSPISGHKSVSWYQQVLGQGPQFIFQYYEKEERGRGNFPDRFSARQFPNYSSELNVNALLLGDSALYLCASSLGWVTSRANEQFFGPGTRLTVL.